These T cell receptor beta chains were read from a single sample in a study of blood T cell repertoires in COVID-19. Profiled with immunoSEQ multiplex PCR; TCRdb holds only in-frame clones, not every one. Found here are 60,000 or so clones, 85% to 90% of them singletons; the top ten hold approximately 4.8%. Sequencing was carried out using peripheral blood. The receptors shown here come from a man aged 55 to 70 with acute or convalescent COVID-19. The CDR3 runs from the conserved cysteine through the conserved F or W. Clone size is not always given. Where it is, it says once, few, many or a class for expanded clones.

abundance	v_gene	CDR3aa
NA	TRBV11-3	CASSLGGVSETQYF
once	TRBV5-1	CASSPDPGTGPNQPQHF
once	TRBV12-3/TRBV12-4	CASRAGTAYEQYF
NA	TRBV28	CASSPHRVNYGYTF
few	TRBV5-4	CASSRGGNEQFF
NA	TRBV2	CASSSGFNEQFF
NA	TRBV5-1	CASSPGSGSRETQYF
NA	TRBV10-1	CASSEWREGLEQYF
NA	TRBV5-4	CASSSRDRGLYGYTF
NA	TRBV2	CASSKQGGFFNEQFF
NA	TRBV28	CASSSPDILYEQYF
NA	TRBV27	CASSIGGGLAGSLAKNIQYF
NA	TRBV27	CASSQKTGGSSPLHF
NA	TRBV6-5	CASRNYLNTEAFF
NA	TRBV29-1	CSVGQGARYEQYF
NA	TRBV4-1	CASSVSGRLYNEQFF
NA	TRBV4-2	CASSQDFEREVVELFF
NA	TRBV3-1/TRBV3-2	CASSQVEVRGYTF
once	TRBV5-1	CASSYHRGHRDTGELFF
NA	TRBV27	CASSLLWTQREDYNEQFF
NA	TRBV24-1	CATSDPLAGGHGTDTQYF
NA	TRBV2	CANTGQGNTEAFF
once	TRBV5-6	CASSRFQGKNTIYF
once	TRBV28	CASSLGTGLKDEQFF
NA	TRBV11-3	CASSTGQGGEQYF
few	TRBV30	CAWTGQGNTEAFF
once	TRBV7-2	CASSAWTGAEQYF
NA	TRBV7-8	CAAPGGRASGELFF
NA	TRBV11-2	CASSLLAGGNTGELFF
NA	TRBV25-1	CASRSTGDTDTQYF
NA	TRBV9	CASSVDLGLGPQHF
NA	TRBV27	CASSLRRGGGGQYF
NA	TRBV6-1	CASSEGAFLTLYGYTF
NA	TRBV7-8	CASSLTGGGTDTQYF
once	TRBV14	CASSHGRLAGPQETQYF
NA	TRBV28	CASSSGERMRGKLFF
NA	TRBV21-1	CASSNYRLRSPLHF
NA	TRBV28	CASSPTGFDQPQHF
NA	TRBV30	CALSRTSANNEQFF
NA	TRBV7-9	CASSLVGYEQYF
NA	TRBV28	CASSFGTGDYNEQFF
once	TRBV27	CASSFSRNSPLHF
NA	TRBV28	CASSPGRTNYGYTF
NA	TRBV9	CASSVAGAPDTQYF
NA	TRBV6-5	CASSRTGSYTEAFF
NA	TRBV28	CASAGQKFNQPQHF
NA	TRBV18	CASSLGSRNQPQHF
NA	TRBV15	CATSRSEREETQYF
NA	TRBV6-5	CASSFDRGLSGNTIYF
NA	TRBV30	CAWREQSLGNTIYF
NA	TRBV28	CASSFSQSYEQYF
NA	TRBV10-3	CAISIGTSADTQYF
few	TRBV10-1	CASSVSSGGSTDTQYF
NA	TRBV28	CASSGSTDTQYF
NA	TRBV11-3	CASSLGGSTDTQYF